This entry lists 5 T cell receptor beta chains sequenced from one sample in a study of OX40 agonist ivuxolimab in advanced cancers. TCRdb's table, derived via immunoSEQ multiplex PCR, lists solely in-frame clones and lacks some. This sample has roughly 76,000 clones, with around 90% found just once. Source: CD4+ or CD8+ T cells sorted from blood, taken in a trial of the OX40 agonist ivuxolimab. All receptors derive from an adult with an advanced solid tumor such as melanoma, head and neck, liver or kidney cancer.

This sequence joins TRBV5-1 and TRBJ2-4; 9 bases fit TRBD1. V was pared by 4 bases and J by 7 bases, with 6 bases of the junction left unmatched. The germline V gene encodes CDR1 SGHRS and CDR2 YFSETQ. This CDR3 contains 14 residues. In nucleotides, the CDR3 is TGCGCCAGCAGCCGAGATGGGACAGGGAACATTCAGTACTTC. Translated: CASSRDGTGNIQYF.

The V and J genes are TRBV5-6 and TRBJ2-1, with 9 bases matching TRBD2. This CDR3 region has 15 residues. J lost 2 bases, V lost 2 bases, and 2 bases had no gene match. Germline V gives CDR1 SGHDT, CDR2 YYEEEE. The CDR3 DNA is TGTGCCAGCAGCTTAAGACTAGCGGCCTACAATGAGCAGTTCTTC. Its protein is CASSLRLAAYNEQFF.

V and J are TRBV19 and TRBJ2-7; TRBD1 agrees at 9 bases. The germline V gene encodes CDR1 LNHDA and CDR2 SQIVND (reference sequence). This CDR3 spans 12 amino acids. Trimming took 6 bases from V and 3 from J; bases not matched to a gene: 0. CDR3 in amino acids: CASRGQGYEQYF. CDR3 DNA: TGTGCCAGTAGGGGACAGGGCTACGAGCAGTACTTC. Based on the CDR3 plus reference TRBV19 and TRBJ2-7, the full variable domain is DGGITQSPKYLFRKEGQNVTLSCEQNLNHDAMYWYRQDPGQGLRLIYYSQIVNDFQKGDIAEGYSVSREKKESFPLTVTSAQKNPTAFYLCASRGQGYEQYFGPGTRLTVT.

The chain is built from TRBV13 and TRBJ2-2; D perhaps matches TRBD1 (5 bases). Trimming cost V 2 bases and J 5 bases, with 9 bases left between them. The CDR3 has 14 amino acids. The germline CDR1 and CDR2 sequences are PRHDT and FYEKMQ (reference sequence). This chain's CDR3 is CASSLLGPTGELFF. The CDR3 nucleotides read TGTGCCAGCAGCTTATTGGGGCCAACCGGGGAGCTGTTTTTT.

This sequence joins TRBV9 and TRBJ2-2; 10 nucleotides agree with TRBD2. Germline V gene sequence: CDR1 SGDLS, CDR2 YYNGEE. With 2 bases clipped from V and 1 base from J, the junction kept 2 bases outside the gene matches. This CDR3 has 16 residues. CDR3 loop: CASSVGLAVNTGELFF. The CDR3 nucleotides read TGTGCCAGCAGCGTCGGACTAGCGGTGAACACCGGGGAGCTGTTTTTT.